One sample yielded the 25 T cell receptor beta chains listed below, sequenced in a study of early T cells in non-severe SARS-CoV-2 infection. TCRdb independently ran MiXCR on the 5' RACE reads; one entry per CDR3 protein. The sample has some 64,000 distinct CDR3 sequences, about 17% seen once. Sequencing was performed on whole blood, taken at baseline. The receptor source for this set is an adult who was a healthcare worker with PCR-confirmed SARS-CoV-2 infection or an uninfected control (not recorded which).

This clonotype has only a few counts. This chain connects TRBV5-1 to TRBJ2-7; 10 bases are shared with TRBD1. The germline V gene has CDR1 SGHRS and CDR2 YFSETQ. This CDR3 contains 14 residues. The ends lost 3 bases at V and 5 bases at J; junction bases unmatched: 5. The CDR3 here is CASSSGTGVNEQYF. CDR3 DNA: TGCGCCAGCAGCTCCGGGACAGGGGTAAACGAGCAGTACTTC.

The J gene is TRBJ2-3, the V gene TRBV7-2, with 8 positions matching TRBD1. Losses at the gene ends were 5 bases for V and 2 bases for J; bases not matched to a gene: 9. CDR1 SGHTA and CDR2 FQGNSA come from the germline V gene. This CDR3 spans 16 amino acids. The CDR3 here is CASSRGQGFDTDTQYF. The CDR3 DNA reads TGTGCCAGCAGCAGAGGACAGGGCTTTGACACAGATACGCAGTATTTT.

J is TRBJ2-4 and V is TRBV11-2, with unresolved D. The ends were cut back, 0 bases at V and 1 base at J, with 13 bases in the middle. This CDR3 is built from 17 residues. In germline, CDR1 is SGHAT, CDR2 FQNNGV. The CDR3 sequence: CASSLDLSYLAKNIQYF. The CDR3 DNA is TGTGCCAGCAGCTTAGATCTGAGCTACCTGGCCAAAAACATTCAGTACTTC.

This chain connects TRBV2 to TRBJ2-7; D uncertain. This CDR3 is built from 12 residues. Germline loops: CDR1 SNHLY, CDR2 FYNNEI. The V end was cut by 6 bases, the J end by 2 bases, with 8 bases between. CDR3 residues: CASRSVPYEQYF. The CDR3 DNA follows: TGTGCCAGCAGGAGTGTCCCCTACGAGCAGTACTTC.

This clonotype has only a few counts. The chain uses TRBV7-2 and TRBJ2-7; D remains unclear. V lost 8 bases, J lost 2 bases, and 13 bases lay in between. CDR3 length: 13 amino acids. The V gene's germline CDR1 is SGHTA and CDR2 FQGNSA. The CDR3 is CASSPAATYEQYF. In nucleotides, the CDR3 is TGTGCCAGCTCTCCGGCTGCGACCTACGAGCAGTACTTC.

This clonotype appeared a few times. The chain joins TRBV7-2 to TRBJ1-4; D remains ambiguous. Trimming stripped 2 bases from V and 4 bases from J, with 8 bases between. The CDR3 length is 14 residues. In germline, CDR1 is SGHTA, CDR2 FQGNSA. Written as DNA, the CDR3 is TGTGCCAGCAGCTTATTGGCGCGTAATGAAAAACTGTTTTTT. Translation gives CASSLLARNEKLFF.

This clonotype turned up a few times. This rearrangement joins TRBV11-2 to TRBJ1-6, with TRBD1 as a possible D gene (5 bases). The germline gives CDR1 SGHAT, CDR2 FQNNGV. This CDR3 contains 15 residues. The V and J ends lost 5 bases and 10 bases respectively, with 18 bases between them. CDR3 residues: CASSRGAGWGSPLHF. As DNA, the CDR3 is TGTGCCAGCAGCCGCGGGGCAGGGTGGGGGTCACCCCTCCACTTT.

This clonotype has at least ten counts. The chain couples TRBV5-1 to TRBJ1-3; no firm D call. Trimming took off 4 bases at V and 0 bases at J, with 11 bases between the two ends. CDR1 and CDR2 (germline): SGHRS, YFSETQ. The CDR3 is 15 residues long. CDR3 DNA sequence: TGCGCCAGCAGCCCTACCTCTTTCTCTGGAAACACCATATATTTT. Protein sequence: CASSPTSFSGNTIYF.

This clonotype appeared many times. The V and J genes are TRBV3-1 and TRBJ2-7; 9 bases map to TRBD2. Germline CDR1 is LGHDT and CDR2 is YNNKEL (reference sequence). Trimming took 1 base from V and 6 from J; bases not matched to a gene: 7. This CDR3 has 15 residues. The CDR3 DNA sequence: TGTGCCAGCAGCCAAGCGTTAGCGGGAGTCGGCGAGCAGTACTTC. Translating it yields CASSQALAGVGEQYF.

This clonotype was seen a handful of times. CDR3: CACLGTPNSPYEQYF. The CDR3 nucleotides read TGTGCCTGCTTGGGGACACCGAATTCGCCCTACGAGCAGTACTTC. The gene calls are TRBV6-1 and TRBJ2-7; tentatively, D is TRBD1 (6 bases). The V and J ends lost 11 bases and 2 bases respectively, with 22 bases between them. The germline V gene has CDR1 MNHNS and CDR2 SASEGT. The length of the CDR3 is 15 residues.

The rearrangement links TRBV7-8 to TRBJ2-7; TRBD1 matches 8 bases. Germline V gives CDR1 SGHVS, CDR2 FQNEAQ. With 5 bases clipped from V and 5 bases from J, the junction kept 5 bases outside the gene matches. This CDR3 is 13 amino acids long. The CDR3 bases are TGTGCCAGCAGCCTGGACAGGGTTAACGAGCAGTACTTC. It specifies CASSLDRVNEQYF.

The V gene is TRBV9, the J gene TRBJ2-2; no clear D. Trimming removed 1 base at V and 5 bases at J, with 3 bases between. The CDR3 runs 12 residues. Germline V gene lookup returns CDR1 SGDLS and CDR2 YYNGEE. The CDR3 coding sequence is TGTGCCAGCAGCGTAAAGACCGGGGAGCTGTTTTTT. Its protein is CASSVKTGELFF.

This clonotype was found many times. This sequence joins TRBV4-3 and TRBJ2-2; a weak D match, TRBD2 (6 bases). The V end was cut by 6 bases, the J end by 0 bases, with 8 bases between. The V gene's germline CDR1 is LGHNA and CDR2 YSLEER. The CDR3 covers 14 residues. Here the CDR3 DNA reads TGCGCCAGCAGGGCGGGGCCGAACACCGGGGAGCTGTTTTTT. This sequence encodes CASRAGPNTGELFF.

To note about this clonotype: One end of the junction varies from germline; a read error may be responsible. The J gene is TRBJ1-5, the V gene TRBV6-1; D remains unclear. The CDR3 is 13 residues long. Per the germline V gene, CDR1 is MNHNS and CDR2 is SASEGT. CDR3 in amino acids: CASREGGNQPQHF. DNA of the CDR3: TGTGCCAGCAGGGAAGGTGGCAATCAGCCCCAGCATTTT.

In this sample, this clonotype turned up a few times. The gene calls are TRBV20-1 and TRBJ2-7, with 10 positions matching TRBD2. The CDR3 contains 14 residues. J lost 4 bases, V lost 1 base, and 4 bases had no gene match. The germline V gene encodes CDR1 DFQATT and CDR2 SNEGSKA (reference sequence). CDR3 nucleotides: TGCAGTGCTAGAGGGACTAGCGGATTTTACGAGCAGTACTTC. It is translated as CSARGTSGFYEQYF.

The chain combines TRBV6-1 with TRBJ1-1, with D unclear. The CDR3 is made up of 15 amino acids. The V end lost 5 bases, the J end lost 2 bases, and 15 bases lay between the germline ends. The germline CDR1 and CDR2 sequences are MNHNS and SASEGT. CDR3 DNA: TGTGCCAGCAGTCCCATCCCTTCGAGTAACACTGAAGCTTTCTTT. Translated, it gives CASSPIPSSNTEAFF.

This clonotype showed up many times. The chain links TRBV24-1 to TRBJ2-1; D unresolved. V lost 4 bases and J lost 0, with 6 bases in between. Germline V lookup: CDR1 KGHDR, CDR2 SFDVKD. The length of the CDR3 is 14 residues. Here the CDR3 reads CATSDRSSYNEQFF. DNA for the CDR3: TGTGCCACCAGTGACAGGAGCTCCTACAATGAGCAGTTCTTC.

The table lists this clonotype with a few counts. The chain couples TRBV20-1 to TRBJ1-2, with D possibly TRBD1 on 6 matching bases. V lost 6 bases to trimming and J lost 2 bases, with 7 bases between them. Germline V gene data show CDR1 as DFQATT and CDR2 as SNEGSKA (reference sequence). The CDR3 has 11 residues. Here the CDR3 DNA reads TGCAGTGCCGGACAGAACTATGGCTACACCTTC. This sequence encodes CSAGQNYGYTF.

The chain recombines TRBV6-2 or TRBV6-3 with TRBJ2-5; 7 positions agree with TRBD2. CDR1 is MNHEY, CDR2 SVGEGT, per germline. V shed 6 bases, J shed 2 bases, and the junction held 12 bases outside the gene matches. There are 16 residues in the CDR3. Here the CDR3 reads CASSAGVQSFQETQYF. CDR3 nucleotide sequence: TGTGCCAGCAGCGCGGGGGTACAGAGCTTTCAAGAGACCCAGTACTTC.

This clonotype was seen more than once but under ten times. This chain uses TRBV7-8 with TRBJ1-3; maybe TRBD1 (5 bases). Germline CDR1 is SGHVS and CDR2 is FQNEAQ. There are 15 residues in the CDR3. Trimming took off 5 bases at V and 0 bases at J, with 11 bases between the two ends. CDR3 loop: CASSPGTNSGNTIYF. CDR3 in DNA: TGTGCCAGCAGCCCAGGGACCAACTCTGGAAACACCATATATTTT. Full variable domain (remainder filled in from reference TRBV7-8 and TRBJ1-3): GAGVSQSPRYKVAKRGQDVALRCDPISGHVSLFWYQQALGQGPEFLTYFQNEAQLDKSGLPSDRFFAERPEGSVSTLKIQRTQQEDSAVYLCASSPGTNSGNTIYFGEGSWLTVV.

The chain is built from TRBV12-3 or TRBV12-4 and TRBJ2-3, with 10 bases identical to TRBD2. The V gene end was trimmed by 3 bases and the J gene end by 2 bases; junction bases not matched to a gene: 11. The CDR3 sequence is 18 residues long. The CDR3 region is CASSFLPSGGANTDTQYF. CDR3 sequence (DNA): TGTGCCAGCAGTTTTCTCCCTAGCGGGGGCGCCAACACAGATACGCAGTATTTT.

Only a few counts were recorded for this clonotype. The chain uses TRBV6-2 or TRBV6-3 and TRBJ2-2; either TRBD1 or TRBD2 may fit D (6 bases each). V was pared by 6 bases and J by 4 bases, with 12 bases between. The germline V gene encodes CDR1 MNHEY and CDR2 SVGEGT. This CDR3 is built from 14 residues. The CDR3 here is CASRDPGATGELFF. The CDR3 region has the DNA TGTGCCAGCAGGGACCCGGGGGCCACCGGGGAGCTGTTTTTT.

The chain has TRBV6-2 or TRBV6-3 and TRBJ2-7, with 10 bases identical to TRBD1. Germline CDR1 MNHEY, CDR2 SVGEGT. V gave up 6 bases and J gave up 3 bases; unmatched junction bases: 5. The CDR3 length is 14 residues. CDR3 DNA: TGTGCCAGCAGCCAGGACAGGGGGAACTACGAGCAGTACTTC. Its translation: CASSQDRGNYEQYF.

The sample holds many counts of this clonotype. The rearrangement uses TRBV29-1 and TRBJ2-7; D possibly matches TRBD1 or TRBD2 (6 bases each). Germline V gene data show CDR1 as SQVTM and CDR2 as ANQGSEA. This CDR3 has 15 amino acids. V was pared by 7 bases and J by 2 bases, with 21 bases between. CDR3 sequence (DNA): TGCAGCGCCCGACCCGACAGAGGGGGGACCTACGAGCAGTACTTC. Translated, it gives CSARPDRGGTYEQYF.

V gene TRBV6-6 combines with J gene TRBJ2-7; no firm D call. Trimming pared 3 bases from V and 5 bases from J, leaving 8 bases between. This CDR3 spans 12 amino acids. Per the germline V gene, CDR1 is MNHNY and CDR2 is SVGAGI (reference sequence). CDR3 sequence (DNA): TGTGCCAGCAGTTATGTGGGCAACGAGCAGTACTTC. This encodes CASSYVGNEQYF.